This T cell receptor (beta chain) is from a study of blood T cells in healthy people across ages. Points from the study as a whole: Diversity figures based on one million T cells were deemed too low. The fall in TCR beta diversity per million T cells was roughly linear with age.

Trimming left V 1 base short and J 9 bases short, with 16 bases between. The germline gives CDR1 DFQATT, CDR2 SNEGSKA (reference sequence). The CDR3 has 14 residues. With regard to this clonotype: Antigen: not known.

The second PCR ran roughly 7 to 12 cycles with a sample-barcoded 5' primer and J-beta primers. Unique molecular identifiers of 12 random nucleotides labeled each cDNA. TCRdb reanalysed the 5' RACE reads using MiXCR and keeps one entry per CDR3 protein. Of 700,000 to 850,000 distinct CDR3 sequences in the sample, 50% to 65% were seen once. Each sample had at least 6 million PBMCs isolated. The receptor's source is a man aged 80 or over in good health. This chain uses TRBV20-1 with TRBJ1-5, with D unresolved. The specimen sequenced was blood. This CDR3 reads CSARGSEAAGPQHF. CDR3 sequence (DNA): TGCAGTGCTAGAGGATCGGAGGCCGCGGGGCCCCAGCATTTT.